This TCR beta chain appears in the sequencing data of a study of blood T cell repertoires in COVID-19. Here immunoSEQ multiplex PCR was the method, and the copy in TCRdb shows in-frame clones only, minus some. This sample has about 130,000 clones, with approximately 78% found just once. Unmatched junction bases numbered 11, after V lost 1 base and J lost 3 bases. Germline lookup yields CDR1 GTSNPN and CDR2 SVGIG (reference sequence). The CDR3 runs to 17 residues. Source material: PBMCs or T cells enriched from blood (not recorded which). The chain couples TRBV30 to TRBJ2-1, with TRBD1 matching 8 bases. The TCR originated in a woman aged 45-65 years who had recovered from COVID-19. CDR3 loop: CAWSENRGIRLYNEQFF. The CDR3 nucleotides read TGTGCCTGGAGTGAAAACAGGGGGATTAGACTCTACAATGAGCAGTTCTTC. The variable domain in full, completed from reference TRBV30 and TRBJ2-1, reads SQTIHQWPATLVQPVGSPLSLECTVEGTSNPNLYWYRQAAGRGLQLLFYSVGIGQISSEVPQNLSASRPQDRQFILSSKKLLLSDSGFYLCAWSENRGIRLYNEQFFGPGTRLTVL.